This TCR beta chain is drawn from a study of blood T cells in healthy people across ages. Findings and limits, study-wide: With naive T cell percentage, TCR beta diversity showed a strong correlation.

CDR3 size: 15 residues. Germline values: CDR1 MNHEY, CDR2 SMNVEV (reference sequence). The ends were cut back, 3 bases at V and 6 bases at J, with 15 bases in the middle. The extraction recovered at least 5.5 micrograms of total RNA per sample. Primed by a sample-barcoded 5' primer and a J-beta primer mix, a second PCR proceeded for about 6 to 11 cycles. From each sample, at least 2.5 million paired-end reads containing CDR3 were obtained. TCRdb used MiXCR to reprocess the 5' RACE reads, holding one entry per CDR3 protein. The sample contains hundreds of thousands of distinct CDR3 sequences, roughly 44% of which appear only once. In regard to this clonotype: The antigen is unknown.

This clonotype was sampled from a man aged 55-75 years in good health. What was sequenced was blood. The chain has TRBV27 and TRBJ2-1; D perhaps matches TRBD2 (5 bases). CDR3 DNA: TGTGCCAGCAGTTTCCGGGATTACTCCCTCAATGAGCAGTTCTTC. Encoded protein: CASSFRDYSLNEQFF.